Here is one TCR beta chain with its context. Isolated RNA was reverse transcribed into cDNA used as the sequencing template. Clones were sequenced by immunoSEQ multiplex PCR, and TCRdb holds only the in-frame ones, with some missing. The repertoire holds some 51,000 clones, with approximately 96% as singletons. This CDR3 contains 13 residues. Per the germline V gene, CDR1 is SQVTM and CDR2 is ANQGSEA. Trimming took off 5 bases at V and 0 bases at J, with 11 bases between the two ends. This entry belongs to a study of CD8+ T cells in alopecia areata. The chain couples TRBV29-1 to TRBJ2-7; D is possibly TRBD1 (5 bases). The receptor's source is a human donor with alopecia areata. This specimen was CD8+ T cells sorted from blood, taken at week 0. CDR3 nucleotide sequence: TGCAGCGTTAGAAGGGGCAGCTCCTACGAGCAGTACTTC. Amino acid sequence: CSVRRGSSYEQYF.